This entry lists 14 T cell receptor beta chains sequenced from one sample in a study of cytomegalovirus exposure and HLA in healthy donors. A multiplex PCR was run with 60 Vbeta primers and 13 Jbeta primers. Clones were sequenced by immunoSEQ multiplex PCR, and TCRdb holds only the in-frame ones, with some missing. The sample gives more than 95,000 clones, roughly three quarters of which show up once; around 5.1% is in the top ten. Sample: PBMCs. These receptors all stem from a male donor in good health and CMV-seronegative.

The chain carries TRBV2 and TRBJ2-2; the match to TRBD2 covers 11 bases. J lost 9 bases, V lost 1 base, and 7 bases had no gene match. Germline lookup yields CDR1 SNHLY and CDR2 FYNNEI. This CDR3 has 16 amino acids. CDR3 region: CASSEGLAGQGRELFF. CDR3 DNA: TGTGCCAGCAGTGAAGGACTAGCGGGGCAGGGTAGGGAGCTGTTTTTT.

The J gene is TRBJ2-7, the V gene TRBV6-1; D perhaps matches TRBD1 (6 bases). CDR3 length equals 15 residues. Germline loops: CDR1 MNHNS, CDR2 SASEGT. Deletions cut 3 bases from V and 4 bases from J, with 16 bases between. DNA of the CDR3: TGTGCCAGCAGTGAGGTGGGGACACTTTCATACGAGCAGTACTTC. Translating it yields CASSEVGTLSYEQYF.

The chain uses TRBV6-5 and TRBJ2-3; TRBD1 matches at 8 bases. Looked up from germline, CDR1 is MNHEY and CDR2 is SVGAGI. The V and J ends lost 6 bases and 8 bases, in that order; junction bases with no gene match: 10. The CDR3 extends over 14 amino acids. The CDR3 loop reads CASSKRTGLITQYF. The CDR3 DNA sequence: TGTGCCAGCAGCAAAAGGACAGGGTTAATTACGCAGTATTTT.

This clone was picked up a small number of times. V and J are TRBV9 and TRBJ2-1; D may be TRBD2 (6 bases). V was clipped by 4 bases and J by 0 bases, with 11 bases between them. The CDR3 runs to 15 residues. Germline lookup yields CDR1 SGDLS and CDR2 YYNGEE. As DNA, the CDR3 is TGTGCCAGCAGCCGGGACTGGAGCTCCTACAATGAGCAGTTCTTC. Encoded protein: CASSRDWSSYNEQFF.

The gene calls are TRBV7-2 and TRBJ1-1; tentative D call: TRBD1 (6 bases). Trimming removed 5 bases from V and 6 bases from J, with 13 bases in between. Germline CDR1 SGHTA, CDR2 FQGNSA. The CDR3 loop spans 13 amino acids. The CDR3 bases are TGTGCCAGCAGCAACAGGGTATCGGCTGAAGCTTTCTTT. Translation: CASSNRVSAEAFF.

The chain carries TRBV11-2 and TRBJ2-3, with 7 bases matching TRBD2. The V gene end was trimmed by 6 bases and the J gene end by 3 bases; junction bases not matched to a gene: 6. Germline V lookup: CDR1 SGHAT, CDR2 FQNNGV. This CDR3 comprises 14 residues. The CDR3 reads CASRPFSGTDTQYF. The CDR3 DNA reads TGTGCCAGCAGGCCTTTTAGCGGGACAGATACGCAGTATTTT.

This clone was observed once. The chain joins TRBV5-1 to TRBJ2-1, with D perhaps TRBD1 (5 bases). Per the germline V gene, CDR1 is SGHRS and CDR2 is YFSETQ. The CDR3 covers 14 residues. Trimming removed 0 bases at V and 5 bases at J, with 9 bases between. The CDR3 is CASSLGQGHNEQFF. CDR3 nucleotide sequence: TGCGCCAGCAGCTTGGGTCAGGGCCACAATGAGCAGTTCTTC.

CDR3: CASSLERKGLASTDTQYF. The DNA for the CDR3 is TGTGCCAGCAGCTTGGAAAGGAAGGGACTAGCGAGCACAGATACGCAGTATTTT. The gene calls are TRBV5-4 and TRBJ2-3; 10 positions match TRBD2. The junction had 7 bases not matched to a gene; V was cut back by 0 bases and J by 0 bases. The CDR3 covers 18 residues. The germline gives CDR1 SGHNT, CDR2 YYREEE (reference sequence).

This clone has a handful of counts. The V and J genes are TRBV7-2 and TRBJ1-1, with D uncertain. The CDR3 length is 13 residues. Germline V CDR1 and CDR2: SGHTA, FQGNSA. The germline V and J ends were trimmed by 8 bases and 1 base, with 11 bases remaining between them. CDR3 amino acids: CASSRQPNTEAFF. In DNA form, the CDR3 reads TGTGCCAGCTCCAGGCAGCCGAACACTGAAGCTTTCTTT.

J is TRBJ1-2 and V is TRBV30; 10 positions agree with TRBD1. The V gene's germline CDR1 is GTSNPN and CDR2 SVGIG (reference sequence). V shed 4 bases, J shed 4 bases, and the junction held 12 bases outside the gene matches. This CDR3 is 16 amino acids long. The CDR3, as DNA: TGTGCCTGGACTTTAGGACAGGGGGTCCTGACCTATGGCTACACCTTC. The encoded protein is CAWTLGQGVLTYGYTF.

This clone appeared a few times. This chain connects TRBV11-3 to TRBJ1-2; 7 positions match TRBD1. CDR3 length equals 17 residues. The germline V gene has CDR1 SGHNT and CDR2 YENEEA. V lost 2 bases, J lost 6 bases, and 15 bases stayed unmatched. CDR3 nucleotides: TGTGCCAGCAGCTTACAAAAAACAGGGGTTGTGTTCGATGGCTACACCTTC. Its protein product is CASSLQKTGVVFDGYTF.

The V and J genes are TRBV5-6 and TRBJ2-3; 7 bases agree with TRBD2. Germline V gives CDR1 SGHDT, CDR2 YYEEEE. After removal of 5 bases from V and 0 bases from J, the junction contained 6 bases not matched to a gene. CDR3 length: 15 amino acids. This chain's CDR3 is CASRRLADSTDTQYF. For the CDR3, the DNA is TGTGCCAGCAGACGTCTAGCGGACAGCACAGATACGCAGTATTTT.

The rearrangement joins TRBV4-1 to TRBJ2-7; 11 bases agree with TRBD2. Unmatched junction bases numbered 4, after V lost 3 bases and J lost 3 bases. The CDR3 has 15 amino acids. Germline V gene data show CDR1 as MGHRA and CDR2 as YSYEKL. This chain's CDR3 is CASSQGTSGIYEQYF. CDR3 DNA: TGCGCCAGCAGCCAGGGGACTAGCGGAATCTACGAGCAGTACTTC.

The chain links TRBV27 to TRBJ2-7; possible D gene TRBD1, 6 bases. V lost 5 bases and J lost 2, with 13 bases in between. Germline V gives CDR1 MNHEY, CDR2 SMNVEV (reference sequence). The CDR3 length is 14 residues. CDR3 region: CASSPDRPPYEQYF. The CDR3 DNA reads as TGTGCCAGCAGTCCCGACAGGCCACCCTACGAGCAGTACTTC.